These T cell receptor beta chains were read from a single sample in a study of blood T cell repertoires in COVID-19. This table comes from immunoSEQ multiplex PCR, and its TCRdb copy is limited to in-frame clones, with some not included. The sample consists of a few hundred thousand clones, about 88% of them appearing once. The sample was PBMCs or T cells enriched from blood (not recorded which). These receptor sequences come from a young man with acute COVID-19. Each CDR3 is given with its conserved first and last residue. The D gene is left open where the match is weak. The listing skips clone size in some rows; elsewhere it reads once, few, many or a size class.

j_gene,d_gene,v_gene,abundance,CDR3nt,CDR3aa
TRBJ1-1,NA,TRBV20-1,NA,TGCAGTGCTAGTAAACAGGTCACTGAAGCTTTCTTT,CSASKQVTEAFF
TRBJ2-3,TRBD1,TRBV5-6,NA,TGTGCCAGCAGCTGGGGACAGGGGGAAAGCACAGATACGCAGTATTTT,CASSWGQGESTDTQYF
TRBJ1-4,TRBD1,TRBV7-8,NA,TGTGCCAGCAGTTTTGCAGGGGGCGTAGGTAATGAAAAACTGTTTTTT,CASSFAGGVGNEKLFF
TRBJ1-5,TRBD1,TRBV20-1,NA,TGCAGTGCTACTGATCCGGGACAGGGATTAAGCAATCAGCCCCAGCATTTT,CSATDPGQGLSNQPQHF
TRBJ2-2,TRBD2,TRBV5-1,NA,TGTGCCAGCAGCCCCCTAGCGGGAGGGATCGGGGAGCTGTTTTTT,CASSPLAGGIGELFF
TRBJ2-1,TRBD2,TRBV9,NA,TGTGCCAGCAGCGTAGAATTAGCGGGGTTGCATGAGCAGTTCTTC,CASSVELAGLHEQFF
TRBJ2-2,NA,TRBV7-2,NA,TGTGCCAGCAGCTCAGGAGCGGACACCGGGGAGCTGTTTTTT,CASSSGADTGELFF
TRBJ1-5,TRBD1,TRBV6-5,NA,TGTGCCAGCAGTCGAAGGGGGCCGAAACAGCCCCAGCATTTT,CASSRRGPKQPQHF
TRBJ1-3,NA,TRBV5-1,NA,TGCGCCAGCAGCTTGGAAGGGGTCGGGAACACCATATATTTT,CASSLEGVGNTIYF
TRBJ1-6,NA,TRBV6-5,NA,TGTGCCGGCGGGTCCTATAATTCACCCCTCCACTTT,CAGGSYNSPLHF
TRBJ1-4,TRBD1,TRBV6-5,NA,TGTGCCAGCAGCCGCCGGGACAGTGGGGTAAAACTGTTTTTT,CASSRRDSGVKLFF
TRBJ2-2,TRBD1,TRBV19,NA,TGTGCCAGTAGAGCCGGGACAGGGTTCACCGGGGAGCTGTTTTTT,CASRAGTGFTGELFF
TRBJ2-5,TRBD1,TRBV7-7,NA,TGTGCTAGCAGCTTGACAGGGGGTTCACAAGAGACCCAGTACTTC,CASSLTGGSQETQYF
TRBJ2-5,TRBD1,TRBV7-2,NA,TGTGCCAGCGCAACAGGGGGCGATGGCGAGACCCAGTACTTC,CASATGGDGETQYF
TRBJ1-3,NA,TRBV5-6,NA,TGTGCCAGCAGCTTGCAGGGCGTCCGAAACACCATATATTTT,CASSLQGVRNTIYF
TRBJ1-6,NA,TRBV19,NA,TGTGCCAGTAGTCCGACGACAGGCTCCTATAATTCACCCCTCCACTTT,CASSPTTGSYNSPLHF
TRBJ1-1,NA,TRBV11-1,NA,TGTGCCAGCAGCTTTATTGGGGGGATCAACACTGAAGCTTTCTTT,CASSFIGGINTEAFF
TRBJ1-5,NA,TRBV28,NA,TGTGCCAGCAGTTTTCGACAGGTGCTGCAGCCCCAGCATTTT,CASSFRQVLQPQHF
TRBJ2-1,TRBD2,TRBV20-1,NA,TGCAGTGCTAGTCTTGGGACTAGCGGGTTGTATGAGCAGTTCTTC,CSASLGTSGLYEQFF
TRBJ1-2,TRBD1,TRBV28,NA,TGTGCCAGCAGTTTTAGACAGGGGGCGCGTATTTATGGCTACACCTTC,CASSFRQGARIYGYTF
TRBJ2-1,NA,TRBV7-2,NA,TGTGCCAGCAGCCAAACTGACTATGAGCAGTTCTTC,CASSQTDYEQFF
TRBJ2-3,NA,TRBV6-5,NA,TGTGCCAGCAGCTCCACAGATACGCAGTATTTT,CASSSTDTQYF
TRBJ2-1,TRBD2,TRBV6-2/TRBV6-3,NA,TGTGCCAGCAGTGGGACTACCGAGTTCTTC,CASSGTTEFF
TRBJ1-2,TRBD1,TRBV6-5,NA,TGTGCCAGCAGTAGGACAGGGTCCCTCTATGGCTACACCTTC,CASSRTGSLYGYTF
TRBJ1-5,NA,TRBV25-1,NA,TGTGCCAGCTTTTCGGTTCTCAACCCACCCGTTAGCAATCAGCCCCAGCATTTT,CASFSVLNPPVSNQPQHF
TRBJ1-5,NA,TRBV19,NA,TGTGCCAGTAGTATAGTAGGCCAGGTGGGAGATCAGCCCCAGCATTTT,CASSIVGQVGDQPQHF
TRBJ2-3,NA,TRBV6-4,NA,TGTGCCAGCAGTGACTCGGCTAGCGCCACAGATACGCAGTATTTT,CASSDSASATDTQYF
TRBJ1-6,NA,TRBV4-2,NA,TGTGCCAGCAGCCAAGGTACAGGGTCCTCACCCCTCCACTTT,CASSQGTGSSPLHF
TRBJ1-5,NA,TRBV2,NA,TGTGCCAGCAGTGATTGGGGGGGCGTTCAGCCCCAGCATTTT,CASSDWGGVQPQHF
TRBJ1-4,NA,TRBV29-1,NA,TGCAGCGCCTCGGGGGACTTGGATGAAAAACTGTTTTTT,CSASGDLDEKLFF
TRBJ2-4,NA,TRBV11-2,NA,TGTGCCAGCAGCCCCCGGGGAAGTGCTAACATTCAGTACTTC,CASSPRGSANIQYF
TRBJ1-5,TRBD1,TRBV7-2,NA,TGTGCCAGCAGCTCGGGACAGAATCAGCCCCAGCATTTT,CASSSGQNQPQHF
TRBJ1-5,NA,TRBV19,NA,TGTGCCAGTAATTTGGGCATATCGAGCAATCAGCCCCAGCATTTT,CASNLGISSNQPQHF
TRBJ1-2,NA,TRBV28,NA,TGTGCCAGCAGTCCCACGGGTCTAAGTTATGGCTACACCTTC,CASSPTGLSYGYTF
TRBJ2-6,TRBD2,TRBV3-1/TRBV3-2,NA,TGTGCCAGCAGCCCCGGACTAGGAGGCTCTGGGGCCAACGTCCTGACTTTC,CASSPGLGGSGANVLTF
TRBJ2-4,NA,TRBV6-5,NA,TGTGCCAGCAGTCGTGTGGGGCTGGACATTCAGTACTTC,CASSRVGLDIQYF
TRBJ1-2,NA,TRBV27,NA,TGTGCCAGCAGCCCTAGGACAGACTACTATGGCTACACCTTC,CASSPRTDYYGYTF
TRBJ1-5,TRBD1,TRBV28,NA,TGTGCCAGCAGTAGAGGACAGGGAAAAGGCAATCAGCCCCAGCATTTT,CASSRGQGKGNQPQHF
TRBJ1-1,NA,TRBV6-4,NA,TGTGCCAGCAGTGACTCCGCCAGGGGTAACACTGAAGCTTTCTTT,CASSDSARGNTEAFF
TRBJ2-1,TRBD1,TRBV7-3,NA,TGTGCCAGCAGCCTGGGACAGGGGAGCTCCTACAATGAGCAGTTCTTC,CASSLGQGSSYNEQFF
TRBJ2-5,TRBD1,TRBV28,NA,TGTGCCAGCAGTCGGGACAGGGCCTCGGAGACCCAGTACTTC,CASSRDRASETQYF
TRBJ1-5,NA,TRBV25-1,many,TGTGCCAGCAGTGAGGGCAGGGGTAGTCAGCCCCAGCATTTT,CASSEGRGSQPQHF
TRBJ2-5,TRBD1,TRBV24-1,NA,TGTGCCACCAGTGACTCCGGGACAGCCAAGCAAGAGACCCAGTACTTC,CATSDSGTAKQETQYF
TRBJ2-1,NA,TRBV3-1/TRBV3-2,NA,TGTGCCAGCAGCCAAGGGCTGAACAATGAGCAGTTCTTC,CASSQGLNNEQFF
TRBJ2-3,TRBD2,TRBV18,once,TGTGCCAGCTCACCACAATCGGCGGGGGGCGAAGATACGCAGTATTTT,CASSPQSAGGEDTQYF
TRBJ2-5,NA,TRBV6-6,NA,TGTGCCAGCAGTTACTTGGTCAGGGGTGAGACCCAGTACTTC,CASSYLVRGETQYF
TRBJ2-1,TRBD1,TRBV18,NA,TGTGCCAGCTTACCGGGACAGTACAATGAGCAGTTCTTC,CASLPGQYNEQFF
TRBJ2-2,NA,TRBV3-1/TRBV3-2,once,TGTGCCAGCAGCCAGAGCCGGCGCAGGACTAACACCGGGGAGCTGTTTTTT,CASSQSRRRTNTGELFF
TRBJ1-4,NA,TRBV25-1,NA,TGTGCCAGCAGCTTAGAGGGATCACGGAGTGAAAAACTGTTTTTT,CASSLEGSRSEKLFF
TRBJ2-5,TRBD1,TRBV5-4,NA,TGTGCCAGCAGCTGGGGACAGGGTATTCAAGAGACCCAGTACTTC,CASSWGQGIQETQYF
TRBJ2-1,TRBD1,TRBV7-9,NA,TGTGCCAGCAGCTTAAGGCTTGGCAGGGGGAATGAGCAGTTCTTC,CASSLRLGRGNEQFF
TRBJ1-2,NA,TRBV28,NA,TGTGCCAGCAGTTCTCTCCCCCATGGCTACACCTTC,CASSSLPHGYTF
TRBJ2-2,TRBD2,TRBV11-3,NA,TGTGCCAGCAGCTTATCGGGAGGGCAAACCGGGGAGCTGTTTTTT,CASSLSGGQTGELFF
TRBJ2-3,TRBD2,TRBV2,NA,TGTGCCAGCAGAGTCCAGCGGGGAAGCACAGATACGCAGTATTTT,CASRVQRGSTDTQYF
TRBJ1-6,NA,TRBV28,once,TGTGCCAGCAGTACGGGGATGGGCTCCTATAATTCACCCCTCCACTTT,CASSTGMGSYNSPLHF